The rows below give T cell receptor beta chains drawn from one sample of a study of identifying expanded T cells in peripheral blood. Produced via immunoSEQ multiplex PCR; TCRdb's table is partial and in-frame only. Of tens of thousands of clones in the sample, 82% were seen once. Sequences were obtained from blood. Receptors originate from a person between 18 and 75 years old in good health. Both conserved end residues are part of each CDR3. A D gene is named only where the DNA matches it firmly. A row's size may be missing; if present it is once, few, many or a size class.

J: TRBJ2-1
V: TRBV5-6
D: -
size: -
CDR3: CASSSGLTYNEQFF
DNA: TGTGCCAGCAGCTCAGGACTGACCTACAATGAGCAGTTCTTC

J: TRBJ2-3
V: TRBV27
D: TRBD2
size: -
CDR3: CASSFISGGVSTDTQYF
DNA: TGTGCCAGCAGTTTTATTAGCGGGGGCGTCAGCACAGATACGCAGTATTTT

J: TRBJ2-5
V: TRBV14
D: -
size: -
CDR3: CASSPWTVGTQYF
DNA: TGTGCCAGCAGCCCTTGGACGGTCGGGACCCAGTACTTC

J: TRBJ2-3
V: TRBV30
D: TRBD1
size: once
CDR3: CAWRARDRGRDTQYF
DNA: TGTGCCTGGAGGGCGAGGGACAGGGGGAGAGATACGCAGTATTTT

J: TRBJ2-2
V: TRBV7-2
D: TRBD1
size: -
CDR3: CASSDDRVGELFF
DNA: TGTGCCAGCAGCGACGACAGGGTCGGGGAGCTGTTTTTT

J: TRBJ2-7
V: TRBV6-5
D: TRBD2
size: -
CDR3: CASSYQREYEQYF
DNA: TGTGCCAGCAGTTACCAGCGGGAGTATGAGCAGTACTTC

J: TRBJ1-3
V: TRBV7-9
D: -
size: -
CDR3: CASSPLQGNTIYF
DNA: TGTGCCAGCAGCCCGCTCCAAGGGAACACCATATATTTT

J: TRBJ1-4
V: TRBV30
D: -
size: -
CDR3: CAWSPRNRNEKLFF
DNA: TGTGCCTGGAGTCCCCGGAACCGTAATGAAAAACTGTTTTTT

J: TRBJ1-2
V: TRBV5-4
D: -
size: -
CDR3: CASSSRSSNYGYTF
DNA: TGTGCCAGCAGCTCCAGAAGCAGTAACTATGGCTACACCTTC

J: TRBJ1-1
V: TRBV19
D: TRBD1
size: -
CDR3: CASAPGQGRRNTEAFF
DNA: TGTGCCAGTGCACCGGGACAGGGGAGGAGGAACACTGAAGCTTTCTTT

J: TRBJ2-5
V: TRBV19
D: -
size: -
CDR3: CASKIGSNQETQYF
DNA: TGTGCCAGTAAGATCGGGAGCAACCAAGAGACCCAGTACTTC

J: TRBJ1-5
V: TRBV27
D: TRBD1
size: -
CDR3: CASRTGSGNQPQHF
DNA: TGTGCCAGCAGGACAGGGTCGGGCAATCAGCCCCAGCATTTT

J: TRBJ1-1
V: TRBV6-1
D: TRBD1
size: few
CDR3: CASSSQDRGNTEAFF
DNA: TGTGCCAGCAGTTCCCAGGACAGGGGTAACACTGAAGCTTTCTTT

J: TRBJ2-7
V: TRBV4-3
D: -
size: -
CDR3: CASSQAHSDSYEQYF
DNA: TGCGCCAGCAGCCAAGCTCATAGCGACTCCTACGAGCAGTACTTC

J: TRBJ2-4
V: TRBV7-2
D: -
size: -
CDR3: CASSIYHAKNIQYF
DNA: TGTGCCAGCAGCATCTACCACGCCAAAAACATTCAGTACTTC

J: TRBJ1-5
V: TRBV30
D: -
size: -
CDR3: CAWSDQAGRTQPQHF
DNA: TGTGCCTGGAGTGACCAAGCAGGGCGGACTCAGCCCCAGCATTTT

J: TRBJ2-4
V: TRBV2
D: -
size: -
CDR3: CASSERVGKNIQYF
DNA: TGTGCCAGCAGTGAGAGGGTAGGCAAAAACATTCAGTACTTC

J: TRBJ2-7
V: TRBV7-9
D: -
size: -
CDR3: CASSLAVGGEQYF
DNA: TGTGCCAGCAGCTTAGCGGTCGGCGGGGAGCAGTACTTC

J: TRBJ1-1
V: TRBV5-1
D: -
size: -
CDR3: CASSLEGGLQTGAFF
DNA: TGCGCCAGCAGCTTGGAAGGGGGACTCCAAACGGGAGCTTTCTTT

J: TRBJ1-1
V: TRBV5-1
D: -
size: -
CDR3: CASSFRESATEAFF
DNA: TGCGCCAGCAGCTTCAGGGAATCGGCCACTGAAGCTTTCTTT

J: TRBJ2-4
V: TRBV9
D: TRBD2
size: -
CDR3: CASSVGPLSGGALGNIQYF
DNA: TGTGCCAGCAGCGTAGGGCCTCTTAGCGGGGGGGCCCTGGGAAACATTCAGTACTTC

J: TRBJ1-2
V: TRBV7-2
D: -
size: -
CDR3: CASSPTLTLTYGYTF
DNA: TGTGCCAGCAGCCCTACATTGACACTCACTTATGGCTACACCTTC

J: TRBJ1-1
V: TRBV10-2
D: TRBD1
size: -
CDR3: CASSSRDRGAEAFF
DNA: TGCGCCAGCAGTTCCCGGGACAGGGGGGCTGAAGCTTTCTTT

J: TRBJ2-2
V: TRBV19
D: TRBD1
size: -
CDR3: CACTGQGAGELFF
DNA: TGTGCTTGCACGGGACAGGGGGCCGGGGAGCTGTTTTTT

J: TRBJ1-2
V: TRBV6-1
D: -
size: -
CDR3: CASSERPRDGYTF
DNA: TGTGCCAGCAGTGAAAGGCCCAGGGACGGCTACACCTTC

J: TRBJ2-5
V: TRBV5-1
D: TRBD2
size: -
CDR3: CASSPVGSGGEETQYF
DNA: TGCGCCAGCAGCCCGGTGGGTAGCGGGGGAGAGGAGACCCAGTACTTC

J: TRBJ2-1
V: TRBV5-6
D: -
size: few
CDR3: CASSSAGAPGNEQFF
DNA: TGTGCCAGCAGCTCTGCCGGGGCCCCGGGGAATGAGCAGTTCTTC

J: TRBJ1-2
V: TRBV28
D: -
size: -
CDR3: CASSFRANYGYTF
DNA: TGTGCCAGCAGTTTCAGGGCGAACTATGGCTACACCTTC

J: TRBJ2-7
V: TRBV5-5
D: -
size: -
CDR3: CASSTTVSTIGQYF
DNA: TGTGCCAGCAGCACGACAGTATCTACGATTGGGCAGTACTTC

J: TRBJ1-1
V: TRBV19
D: -
size: -
CDR3: CASSRSGERNTEAFF
DNA: TGTGCCAGTAGTAGGTCAGGCGAGAGGAACACTGAAGCTTTCTTT

J: TRBJ2-4
V: TRBV11-2
D: -
size: -
CDR3: CASSFAGASKNIQYF
DNA: TGTGCCAGCAGCTTCGCCGGGGCAAGCAAAAACATTCAGTACTTC

J: TRBJ2-1
V: TRBV6-6
D: -
size: -
CDR3: CASSYQPPGNNEQFF
DNA: TGTGCCAGCAGTTATCAACCTCCGGGGAACAATGAGCAGTTCTTC

J: TRBJ1-2
V: TRBV6-6
D: TRBD1
size: -
CDR3: CASRTGTGYDGYTF
DNA: TGTGCCAGCAGAACCGGGACAGGGTACGACGGCTACACCTTC

J: TRBJ2-3
V: TRBV5-1
D: -
size: few
CDR3: CASSKGPAGDTQYF
DNA: TGCGCCAGCAGCAAGGGACCCGCAGGGGATACGCAGTATTTT

J: TRBJ2-3
V: TRBV7-3
D: TRBD2
size: -
CDR3: CASSVRPGLAGDTQYF
DNA: TGTGCCAGCAGCGTACGACCGGGACTAGCGGGGGATACGCAGTATTTT

J: TRBJ1-2
V: TRBV6-1
D: -
size: once
CDR3: CASRTSANYGYTF
DNA: TGTGCCAGCAGGACATCAGCGAACTATGGCTACACCTTC

J: TRBJ2-2
V: TRBV10-3
D: TRBD2
size: -
CDR3: CAISGTSGSTGELFF
DNA: TGTGCCATCAGCGGGACTAGCGGGAGCACCGGGGAGCTGTTTTTT

J: TRBJ2-2
V: TRBV7-2
D: TRBD2
size: -
CDR3: CASSLPWDYRGDTGELFF
DNA: TGTGCCAGCAGCCTACCTTGGGACTACCGAGGGGACACCGGGGAGCTGTTTTTT

J: TRBJ2-1
V: TRBV9
D: -
size: -
CDR3: CASSVEDSSYNEQFF
DNA: TGTGCCAGCAGCGTAGAGGATAGCTCCTACAATGAGCAGTTCTTC

J: TRBJ1-5
V: TRBV7-2
D: -
size: -
CDR3: CASSLAPSGQPQHF
DNA: TGTGCCAGCAGCTTAGCCCCTAGCGGGCAGCCCCAGCATTTT

J: TRBJ1-3
V: TRBV10-3
D: TRBD1
size: -
CDR3: CAISERQGGAGNTIYF
DNA: TGTGCCATCAGTGAACGACAGGGAGGGGCTGGAAACACCATATATTTT

J: TRBJ1-6
V: TRBV6-1
D: -
size: -
CDR3: CTSNTKGGGNSPLHF
DNA: TGTACCAGCAACACAAAGGGGGGAGGAAATTCACCCCTCCACTTT

J: TRBJ1-6
V: TRBV2
D: -
size: -
CDR3: CASSESHLGGNSPLHF
DNA: TGTGCCAGCAGCGAATCACATCTGGGGGGGAACTCACCCCTCCACTTT

J: TRBJ2-2
V: TRBV30
D: -
size: once
CDR3: CAWSVRWGASNTGELFF
DNA: TGTGCCTGGAGTGTACGATGGGGGGCATCGAACACCGGGGAGCTGTTTTTT

J: TRBJ1-6
V: TRBV6-1
D: -
size: -
CDR3: CASSAGPYNSPLHF
DNA: TGTGCCAGCAGTGCGGGGCCCTATAATTCACCCCTCCACTTT